The rows below give T cell receptor beta chains drawn from one sample of a study of neoadjuvant nivolumab and ipilimumab in lung cancer. Here immunoSEQ multiplex PCR was the method, and the copy in TCRdb shows in-frame clones only, minus some. This table holds over 3,000 clones, about 91% found once. Specimen: tumor tissue, collected after neoadjuvant nivolumab, alone or with ipilimumab, at or shortly before surgery. Receptors originate from an adult with non-small cell lung cancer. Both conserved end residues are part of each CDR3. D genes are given only for firm matches. Size is omitted from some rows. Given values are once, few, many or a class for expanded clones.

clone_size	v_call	d_call	j_call	cdr3_length	cdr3_aa	cdr3_nt
.	TRBV5-4	.	TRBJ2-3	15	CASNGGGPSTDTQYF	TGTGCCAGCAATGGGGGGGGCCCTAGCACAGATACGCAGTATTTT
.	TRBV20-1	.	TRBJ2-1	11	CSANPDVGQFF	TGCAGTGCAAACCCAGACGTCGGGCAGTTCTTC
.	TRBV30	.	TRBJ1-1	12	CAWSAAITEAFF	TGTGCCTGGAGTGCGGCGATCACTGAAGCTTTCTTT
once	TRBV19	.	TRBJ2-4	15	CASSIGGVDKNIQYF	TGTGCCAGTAGTATAGGGGGAGTGGACAAAAACATTCAGTACTTC
.	TRBV10-3	.	TRBJ1-4	13	CAISDREGEKLFF	TGTGCCATCAGTGACAGGGAGGGAGAAAAACTGTTTTTT
.	TRBV19	.	TRBJ2-7	13	CATATSRADEQYF	TGTGCCACTGCCACGTCCAGGGCGGACGAGCAGTACTTC
.	TRBV10-3	TRBD1	TRBJ1-2	12	CAVGQGDYGYTF	TGTGCCGTGGGACAGGGGGACTATGGCTACACCTTC
.	TRBV5-1	TRBD2	TRBJ2-5	14	CASSPGGTQETQYF	TGCGCCAGCAGCCCGGGGGGGACACAGGAGACCCAGTACTTC
.	TRBV9	.	TRBJ1-2	15	CASSPGREEAHGYTF	TGTGCCAGCAGCCCTGGCAGGGAAGAAGCGCATGGCTACACCTTC
.	TRBV6-1	TRBD2	TRBJ2-5	15	CASSELAGGQETQYF	TGTGCCAGCAGTGAACTAGCGGGGGGGCAAGAGACCCAGTACTTC
.	TRBV29-1	TRBD1	TRBJ1-3	17	CSVPGTGLSKSGNTIYF	TGCAGCGTCCCCGGGACAGGGCTCTCCAAATCTGGAAACACCATATATTTT
.	TRBV18	.	TRBJ1-5	15	CASSPLDSPGETQHF	TGTGCCAGCTCACCTCTCGACAGCCCCGGGGAGACCCAGCATTTT
.	TRBV6-1	TRBD1	TRBJ1-2	13	CASRLGQGNGYTF	TGTGCCAGCAGGTTGGGACAGGGGAATGGCTACACCTTC
.	TRBV15	.	TRBJ2-3	15	CATSRGGWGTDTQYF	TGTGCCACCAGCAGAGGGGGTTGGGGCACAGATACGCAGTATTTT
.	TRBV11-2	TRBD1	TRBJ1-5	14	CASSLGTGSQPQHF	TGTGCCAGCAGCTTAGGGACAGGTTCTCAGCCCCAGCATTTT
.	TRBV27	TRBD1	TRBJ2-7	15	CASSLRTGGTYEQYF	TGTGCCAGCAGTCTCCGGACAGGGGGGACCTACGAGCAGTACTTC
.	TRBV10-3	.	TRBJ2-2	14	CAISAASDTGELFF	TGTGCTATAAGCGCGGCCTCCGACACCGGGGAGCTGTTTTTT
.	TRBV14	.	TRBJ2-7	11	CASSHAYEQYF	TGTGCCAGCAGCCATGCCTACGAGCAGTACTTC
.	TRBV11-2	TRBD1	TRBJ2-7	16	CASSRLTLQGDYEQYF	TGTGCCAGCAGCCGTCTCACCCTACAGGGGGACTACGAGCAGTACTTC
.	TRBV6-5	.	TRBJ1-6	14	CASSYGGKDSPLHF	TGTGCCAGCAGTTACGGGGGAAAGGATTCACCCCTCCACTTT
.	TRBV29-1	TRBD1	TRBJ2-7	16	CSVEGGADRGAYEQYF	TGCAGCGTTGAAGGAGGTGCAGACAGGGGCGCCTACGAGCAGTACTTC
.	TRBV14	.	TRBJ1-1	15	CASSQDPDVGTEAFF	TGTGCCAGCAGCCAAGATCCTGACGTGGGCACTGAAGCTTTCTTT
.	TRBV11-1	.	TRBJ2-7	15	CASSLMDSDFYEQYF	TGTGCCAGCAGCTTAATGGACAGCGACTTTTACGAGCAGTACTTC
.	TRBV9	TRBD2	TRBJ2-1	15	CASSVVGTSYDEQFF	TGTGCCAGCAGCGTAGTCGGGACTAGCTACGATGAGCAGTTCTTC
.	TRBV7-2	TRBD2	TRBJ2-1	17	CASSVSSGGRSYNEQFF	TGTGCCAGCAGCGTTTCTAGCGGGGGTCGGTCCTACAATGAGCAGTTCTTC
.	TRBV6-1	.	TRBJ2-7	11	CASSHVREQYF	TGTGCCAGCAGCCACGTTAGGGAGCAGTACTTC
once	TRBV5-4	.	TRBJ2-5	13	CASRLGGRETQYF	TGTGCCAGCAGGTTGGGGGGGCGGGAGACCCAGTACTTC
few	TRBV19	.	TRBJ1-5	12	CASSLLYQPQHF	TGTGCCAGTAGCCTCTTGTATCAGCCCCAGCATTTT
.	TRBV11-2	.	TRBJ2-7	13	CASSLEVVVEQYF	TGTGCCAGCAGCTTAGAGGTGGTGGTCGAGCAGTACTTC
once	TRBV6-5	.	TRBJ1-5	14	CASSRRGSNQPQHF	TGTGCCAGCAGTCGCCGGGGGAGCAATCAGCCCCAGCATTTT
.	TRBV27	TRBD1	TRBJ1-2	15	CASSFRDRLDYGYTF	TGTGCCAGCAGTTTCCGGGACAGGTTAGACTATGGCTACACCTTC
.	TRBV2	TRBD2	TRBJ2-1	14	CASSELAGGNEQFF	TGTGCCAGCAGTGAATTAGCGGGGGGAAATGAGCAGTTCTTC
.	TRBV2	TRBD2	TRBJ2-3	17	CASRELAGGYYTDTQYF	TGTGCCAGCAGGGAACTAGCGGGGGGCTACTACACAGATACGCAGTATTTT
.	TRBV5-4	.	TRBJ1-4	11	CASSSGEKLFF	TGTGCCAGCAGTTCAGGTGAAAAACTGTTTTTT
.	TRBV5-4	.	TRBJ1-2	14	CASSLDGGGYGYTF	TGTGCCAGCAGCTTGGACGGAGGGGGCTATGGCTACACCTTC
.	TRBV7-9	TRBD2	TRBJ2-1	14	CASTGTSAYSEQFF	TGTGCCAGCACCGGGACTAGCGCCTACAGTGAGCAGTTCTTC
.	TRBV7-8	.	TRBJ2-7	13	CASSSHRDYEQYF	TGTGCCAGCAGCTCGCACAGGGACTACGAGCAGTACTTC
few	TRBV19	TRBD1	TRBJ1-2	14	CASRGQGADYGYTF	TGTGCCAGTAGAGGACAGGGGGCTGACTATGGCTACACCTTC
once	TRBV20-1	.	TRBJ1-2	11	CSARDLRSYTF	TGCAGTGCTAGAGATCTTAGGAGCTACACCTTC
.	TRBV4-1	TRBD1	TRBJ2-1	14	CASSEGQGVNEQFF	TGCGCCAGCAGCGAAGGACAGGGGGTGAATGAGCAGTTCTTC
.	TRBV27	TRBD2	TRBJ2-1	16	CASSLGRGVSYNEQFF	TGTGCCAGCAGTTTAGGACGGGGGGTCTCCTACAATGAGCAGTTCTTC
.	TRBV6-5	TRBD1	TRBJ1-1	14	CASTPPGGNTEAFF	TGTGCCAGCACCCCCCCAGGGGGGAACACTGAAGCTTTCTTT
.	TRBV6-5	.	TRBJ2-1	15	CASSYRGGASDEQFF	TGTGCCAGCAGTTACCGAGGGGGGGCCTCGGATGAGCAGTTCTTC
.	TRBV7-3	.	TRBJ1-4	13	CASSQGWGEKLFF	TGTGCCAGCAGCCAAGGATGGGGTGAAAAACTGTTTTTT
.	TRBV28	.	TRBJ1-2	13	CASSLSPNYGYTF	TGTGCCAGCAGTTTATCCCCCAACTATGGCTACACCTTC
.	TRBV27	TRBD1	TRBJ1-2	14	CASSPGTALYGYTF	TGTGCCAGCAGTCCCGGGACAGCCCTCTATGGCTACACCTTC
.	TRBV11-1	TRBD1	TRBJ2-5	15	CASSPMGTGRETQYF	TGTGCCAGCAGCCCTATGGGGACAGGGAGAGAGACCCAGTACTTC
.	TRBV6-5	.	TRBJ1-1	16	CASSYWGWRGNTEAFF	TGTGCCAGCAGTTACTGGGGTTGGAGGGGGAACACTGAAGCTTTCTTT
.	TRBV6-1	.	TRBJ2-7	14	CASRDLQVSYEQYF	TGTGCCAGCAGAGACTTACAGGTGTCCTACGAGCAGTACTTC
.	TRBV7-8	TRBD1	TRBJ2-7	17	CASSYPGQGNIDYEQYF	TGTGCCAGCAGCTACCCTGGACAGGGGAATATCGATTACGAGCAGTACTTC
.	TRBV7-3	.	TRBJ2-2	14	CASKTSQGSGELFF	TGTGCCAGCAAAACGTCCCAAGGATCGGGGGAGCTGTTTTTT
.	TRBV6-1	.	TRBJ2-4	15	CASSEGLIAKNIQYF	TGTGCCAGCAGTGAGGGACTTATAGCCAAAAACATTCAGTACTTC
.	TRBV7-9	.	TRBJ2-5	13	CASSFGGRETQYF	TGTGCCAGCAGCTTCGGGGGGCGGGAGACCCAGTACTTC